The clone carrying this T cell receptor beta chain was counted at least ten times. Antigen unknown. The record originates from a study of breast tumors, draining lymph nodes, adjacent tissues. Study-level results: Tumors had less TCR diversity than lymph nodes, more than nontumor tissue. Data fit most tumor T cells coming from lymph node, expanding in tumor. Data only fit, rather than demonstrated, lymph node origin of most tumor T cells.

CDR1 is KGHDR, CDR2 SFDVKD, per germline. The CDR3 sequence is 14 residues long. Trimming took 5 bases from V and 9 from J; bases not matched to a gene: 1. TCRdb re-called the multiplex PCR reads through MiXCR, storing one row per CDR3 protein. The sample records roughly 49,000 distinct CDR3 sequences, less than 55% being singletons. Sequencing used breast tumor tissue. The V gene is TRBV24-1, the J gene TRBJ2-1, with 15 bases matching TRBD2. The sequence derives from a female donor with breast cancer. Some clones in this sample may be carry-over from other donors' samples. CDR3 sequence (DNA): TGTGCCACCAGTGGGACTAGCGGGAGGGTTGAGCAGTTCTTC. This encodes CATSGTSGRVEQFF.